The 19 T cell receptor beta chains listed next were all sequenced from one sample in a study of a mutant IDH1 vaccine in newly diagnosed glioma. Their specific antigens are unknown. Specified time point: week 11, during vaccination. In every dose of vaccine, 300 ug of mutant IDH1 20-mer peptide was given alongside topical imiquimod. TCRdb's copy holds only in-frame clones and misses some; the assay was immunoSEQ multiplex PCR. The sample holds around 62,000 clones, approximately 91% seen once. The source material was PBMCs, sampled from a glioma patient whose treatment included an IDH1 peptide vaccine. These receptors were taken from a middle-aged man with glioma.

The chain couples TRBV19 to TRBJ1-1, with TRBD1 matching over 10 bases. V shed 5 bases, J shed 1 base, and the junction held 10 bases outside the gene matches. The CDR3 is made up of 17 amino acids. From germline, CDR1 is LNHDA and CDR2 SQIVND (reference sequence). The DNA for the CDR3 is TGTGCCAGTAGTTTTTCCGGGACAGGGGTTTCGAACACTGAAGCTTTCTTT. Its protein is CASSFSGTGVSNTEAFF. The full variable domain, completed using reference TRBV19 and TRBJ1-1, is DGGITQSPKYLFRKEGQNVTLSCEQNLNHDAMYWYRQDPGQGLRLIYYSQIVNDFQKGDIAEGYSVSREKKESFPLTVTSAQKNPTAFYLCASSFSGTGVSNTEAFFGQGTRLTVV.

The J gene is TRBJ1-3, the V gene TRBV7-9, with D uncertain. Germline loops: CDR1 SEHNR, CDR2 FQNEAQ (reference sequence). The CDR3 contains 15 residues. Between the trimmed V and J ends, which lost 5 bases and 8 bases, there was a span of 19 bases. For the CDR3, the DNA is TGTGCCAGCAGCCCCCCAAGAACTGGGTCGTACACCATATATTTT. Protein sequence: CASSPPRTGSYTIYF.

V and J are TRBV11-1 and TRBJ2-7; D is ambiguous. This CDR3 has 14 amino acids. The germline CDR1 and CDR2 sequences are SGHAT and FQDESV (reference sequence). V shed 5 bases and J shed 1 base, with 12 bases lying between them. The CDR3 reads CASSPQSGSYEQYF. The CDR3 DNA is TGTGCCAGCAGCCCTCAGTCCGGGTCCTACGAGCAGTACTTC.

In regard to this clone: This sample includes further DNA sequences coding for the same CDR3. This rearrangement joins TRBV29-1 to TRBJ2-2, with TRBD1 matching over 7 bases. CDR3 length: 17 amino acids. The germline V gene encodes CDR1 SQVTM and CDR2 ANQGSEA. Here the CDR3 reads CSWALLGGWGNTGELFF. The CDR3 coding sequence is TGCAGTTGGGCCCTCCTAGGGGGCTGGGGGAACACCGGGGAGCTGTTTTTT.

This clone is termed medium-sized. The V and J genes are TRBV9 and TRBJ2-1; weak D call: TRBD2 (5 bases). The CDR3 is 15 residues long. V lost 0 bases, J lost 2 bases, and 9 bases lay in between. Germline values: CDR1 SGDLS, CDR2 YYNGEE. CDR3 coding DNA: TGTGCCAGCAGCGTAGATAGCGTACCCTACAATGAGCAGTTCTTC. Its protein is CASSVDSVPYNEQFF.

This clone was detected only once. This chain joins TRBV5-1 and TRBJ2-3, with D unclear. Trimming removed 4 bases from V and 0 bases from J, with 12 bases in between. There are 15 residues in the CDR3. Germline V gene lookup returns CDR1 SGHRS and CDR2 YFSETQ. This chain's CDR3 is CASSRTFPSTDTQYF. CDR3 sequence (DNA): TGCGCCAGCAGCCGGACCTTCCCTAGCACAGATACGCAGTATTTT.

V gene TRBV28 combines with J gene TRBJ1-6, with no clear D. The germline V gene encodes CDR1 MDHEN and CDR2 SYDVKM. The CDR3 consists of 14 residues. V was cut by 6 bases and J by 6 bases, with 12 bases left in between. Here the CDR3 DNA reads TGTGCCAGCAGCCGGATTGAGATTAATTCACCCCTCCACTTT. Translation: CASSRIEINSPLHF.

This chain links TRBV5-1 with TRBJ1-6, with D hard to call. CDR1 is SGHRS and CDR2 is YFSETQ in the germline V gene. The CDR3 is made up of 15 amino acids. Trimming removed 4 bases from V and 8 bases from J, with 16 bases in between. CDR3 nucleotides: TGCGCCAGCAGCCCCCGGTCAGGCCCAGATTCACCCCTCCACTTT. Protein product: CASSPRSGPDSPLHF.

This clone was detected once. V usage is TRBV4-2 and J usage is TRBJ1-6; TRBD1 matches at 7 bases. Germline CDR1 is LGHNA and CDR2 is YNFKEQ. The V gene end was trimmed by 2 bases and the J gene end by 10 bases; junction bases not matched to a gene: 17. There are 18 residues in the CDR3. The CDR3 sequence: CASSQYSPTGLAESPLHF. The DNA of the CDR3 is TGTGCCAGCAGCCAATATTCCCCGACAGGGTTGGCGGAATCACCCCTCCACTTT.

This clone was recorded only once. J is TRBJ1-4 and V is TRBV6-1, with D possibly TRBD1 on 5 matching bases. The V gene's germline CDR1 is MNHNS and CDR2 SASEGT. This CDR3 comprises 15 residues. V lost 6 bases to trimming and J lost 1 base, with 12 bases between them. Here the CDR3 DNA reads TGTGCCAGCAGAGCCGCCGGGGGAACTAATGAAAAACTGTTTTTT. Its protein product is CASRAAGGTNEKLFF.

The chain carries TRBV11-2 and TRBJ2-3; D might be TRBD2 (6 bases). The CDR3 covers 19 residues. V was trimmed by 2 bases and J by 2 bases, leaving 23 bases between them. Germline V gene lookup returns CDR1 SGHAT and CDR2 FQNNGV. CDR3 bases: TGTGCCAGCAGCTTATTCCGAACAAGTTGGAGGGCCCACACAGATACGCAGTATTTT. As protein: CASSLFRTSWRAHTDTQYF.

CDR3 in DNA: TGTGCCACCAGCAGAGGAGGCGCGGGCATAAGCAATCAGCCCCAGCATTTT. Protein product: CATSRGGAGISNQPQHF. The chain recombines TRBV15 with TRBJ1-5; D is ambiguous. The CDR3 contains 17 residues. Germline values: CDR1 LNHNV, CDR2 YYDKDF (reference sequence). V was pared by 1 base and J by 1 base, with 14 bases between.

CDR3 nucleotide sequence: TGCGCCAGCAGCTTGTTTACTGGCGGGGGTTCCGAGCAGTACGTC. It is translated as CASSLFTGGGSEQYV. This chain connects TRBV5-1 to TRBJ2-7; TRBD2 matches 7 bases. Germline loops: CDR1 SGHRS, CDR2 YFSETQ. The CDR3 length is 15 residues. Germline trimming cut 1 base from V and 6 bases from J; bases unmatched to any gene: 10.

V is TRBV7-2 and J is TRBJ1-6; D perhaps matches TRBD1 (5 bases). Deletions cut 7 bases from V and 5 bases from J, with 12 bases between. The CDR3 contains 14 residues. Germline V gene lookup returns CDR1 SGHTA and CDR2 FQGNSA. CDR3 sequence (DNA): TGTGCCAGCACGCCAGGGACCAATAATTCACCCCTCCACTTT. Protein product: CASTPGTNNSPLHF.

The chain has TRBV5-5 and TRBJ2-3; 7 bases line up with TRBD1. Germline values: CDR1 SGHKS, CDR2 YYEKEE (reference sequence). The CDR3 runs to 15 residues. Trimming took 4 bases from V and 0 from J; bases not matched to a gene: 5. The CDR3 DNA follows: TGTGCCAGCAGCCGGGACAGTACCAGCACAGATACGCAGTATTTT. This codes for CASSRDSTSTDTQYF.

This clone has just a few counts. V and J are TRBV5-5 and TRBJ2-3; 8 bases map to TRBD1. CDR3 size: 18 residues. Per the germline V gene, CDR1 is SGHKS and CDR2 is YYEKEE (reference sequence). V was clipped by 0 bases and J by 1 base; unmatched bases: 10. The CDR3 DNA is TGTGCCAGCAGCTTGGTCCCCTCGACAGGGGAGGGCACAGATACGCAGTATTTT. This codes for CASSLVPSTGEGTDTQYF.

V gene TRBV5-1 combines with J gene TRBJ2-5; 7 bases line up with TRBD1. CDR3 length: 16 residues. CDR1 SGHRS and CDR2 YFSETQ come from the germline V gene. With V trimmed by 4 bases and J by 5 bases, 14 bases remained unmatched. CDR3 sequence reads: CASSTQMTGNLETQYF. The CDR3 DNA reads TGCGCCAGCAGCACGCAAATGACAGGGAATTTGGAGACCCAGTACTTC. The variable domain in full, with the rest retrieved from reference TRBV5-1 and TRBJ2-5, is KAGVTQTPRYLIKTRGQQVTLSCSPISGHRSVSWYQQTPGQGLQFLFEYFSETQRNKGNFPGRFSGRQFSNSRSEMNVSTLELGDSALYLCASSTQMTGNLETQYFGPGTRLLVL.

The gene calls are TRBV5-1 and TRBJ1-1, with D maybe TRBD1 (5 bases). CDR3 length: 16 amino acids. Germline loops: CDR1 SGHRS, CDR2 YFSETQ. V lost 3 bases to trimming and J lost 1 base, with 16 bases between them. The CDR3 loop is CASSYAAGASNTEAFF. CDR3 nucleotide sequence: TGCGCCAGCAGCTACGCGGCCGGGGCATCGAACACTGAAGCTTTCTTT.

This rearrangement joins TRBV5-6 to TRBJ1-1; D is unresolved. The germline CDR1 and CDR2 sequences are SGHDT and YYEEEE. Trimming shortened V by 7 bases and J by 3 bases, and 22 bases separated the two germline ends. This CDR3 has 16 residues. CDR3 DNA: TGTGCCAGCGATACGAATGACCCCAAAGACGACACTGAAGCTTTCTTT. This encodes CASDTNDPKDDTEAFF. The whole variable domain, filled in from reference TRBV5-6 and TRBJ1-1, reads DAGVTQSPTHLIKTRGQQVTLRCSPKSGHDTVSWYQQALGQGPQFIFQYYEEEERQRGNFPDRFSGHQFPNYSSELNVNALLLGDSALYLCASDTNDPKDDTEAFFGQGTRLTVV.